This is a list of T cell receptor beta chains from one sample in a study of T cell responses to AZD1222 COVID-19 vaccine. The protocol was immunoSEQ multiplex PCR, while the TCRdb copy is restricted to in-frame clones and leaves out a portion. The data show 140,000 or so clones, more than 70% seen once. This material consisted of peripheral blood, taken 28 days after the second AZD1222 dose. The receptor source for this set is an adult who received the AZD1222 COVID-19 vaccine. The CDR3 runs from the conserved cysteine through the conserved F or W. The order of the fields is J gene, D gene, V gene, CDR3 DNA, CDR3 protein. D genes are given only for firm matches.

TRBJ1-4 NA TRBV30 TGTGCCTGGAGTGTCCGGGGGAATGAAAAACTGTTTTTT CAWSVRGNEKLFF
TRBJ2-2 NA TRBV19 TGTGCCAGTAGCTCTCAACCAGCGCCGAACACCGGGGAGCTGTTTTTT CASSSQPAPNTGELFF
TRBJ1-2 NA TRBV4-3 TGCGCCAGCAGAGCCGGAGGAGGATACTATGGCTACACCTTC CASRAGGGYYGYTF
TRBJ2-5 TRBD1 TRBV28 TGTGCCAGCAGGGCAGGGGGCGAATTGGAGACCCAGTACTTC CASRAGGELETQYF
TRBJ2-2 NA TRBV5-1 TGCGCCAGCAATTTGGAGACCGGGGAGCTGTTTTTT CASNLETGELFF
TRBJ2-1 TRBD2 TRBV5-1 TGCGCCAGCAGCCCTACTAGCGGCTCCTACAATGAGCAGTTCTTC CASSPTSGSYNEQFF
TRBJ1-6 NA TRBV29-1 TGCAGCGTTGCTACGGGCAGGGATAATTCACCCCTCCACTTT CSVATGRDNSPLHF
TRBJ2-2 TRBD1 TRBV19 TGTGCCAGCCGAGACAGGGGAGACACCGGGGAGCTGTTTTTT CASRDRGDTGELFF
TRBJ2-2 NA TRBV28 TGTGCCAGCACCCTAGGGGGGTTTCGAACCGGGGAGCTGTTTTTT CASTLGGFRTGELFF
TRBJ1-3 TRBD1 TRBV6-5 TGTGCCAGCAGTTACGACAGGGACTCTGGAAACACCATATATTTT CASSYDRDSGNTIYF
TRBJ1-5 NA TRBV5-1 TGCGCCAGCAGCTTGGGGACAGCAGGAGGCAATCAGCCCCAGCATTTT CASSLGTAGGNQPQHF
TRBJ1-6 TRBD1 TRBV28 TGTGCTAGCGAGGGGGCGGAGGATTCACCCCTCCACTTT CASEGAEDSPLHF
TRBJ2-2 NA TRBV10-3 TGTGCCATCAGCCGGAGGGGCGCGAACACCGGGGAGCTGTTTTTT CAISRRGANTGELFF
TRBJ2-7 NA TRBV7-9 TGTGCCAGCAGCTTAGCAGGCCTGGACTACGAGCAGTACTTC CASSLAGLDYEQYF
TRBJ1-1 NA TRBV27 TGTGCCAGCAGTTTAATCCCTTTGAGCACTGAAGCTTTCTTT CASSLIPLSTEAFF
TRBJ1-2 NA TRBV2 TGTGCCGGCAGTGAAATGTGGGGCCCCACTTATGGCTACACCTTC CAGSEMWGPTYGYTF
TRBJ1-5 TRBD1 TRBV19 TGTGCCAGTGACGACAGGGCTTACAATCAGCCCCAGCATTTT CASDDRAYNQPQHF